This T cell receptor beta chain was sequenced for a study of T cells in localized non-small cell lung cancer. Turning to this clone: Its antigen is unknown.

Per germline, CDR1 MDHEN and CDR2 SYDVKM. V shed 6 bases, J shed 2 bases, and the junction held 7 bases outside the gene matches. This CDR3 spans 15 amino acids. Study-wide results and caveats: Blood T cell density predicted longer survival; adjacent-lung clonality, shorter.

TCRdb's copy holds only in-frame clones and misses some; the assay was immunoSEQ multiplex PCR. This table has under 20,000 clones, about 90% appearing once. The rearrangement joins TRBV28 to TRBJ1-5, with 7 bases lining up with TRBD1. This TCR was sampled from a woman between 35 and 70 years old with stage I lung adenocarcinoma. This material consisted of peripheral blood, taken before any cancer treatment. The CDR3 reads CASRPDREGNQPQHF. The CDR3 nucleotides read TGTGCCAGCAGGCCTGACAGGGAAGGCAATCAGCCCCAGCATTTT.